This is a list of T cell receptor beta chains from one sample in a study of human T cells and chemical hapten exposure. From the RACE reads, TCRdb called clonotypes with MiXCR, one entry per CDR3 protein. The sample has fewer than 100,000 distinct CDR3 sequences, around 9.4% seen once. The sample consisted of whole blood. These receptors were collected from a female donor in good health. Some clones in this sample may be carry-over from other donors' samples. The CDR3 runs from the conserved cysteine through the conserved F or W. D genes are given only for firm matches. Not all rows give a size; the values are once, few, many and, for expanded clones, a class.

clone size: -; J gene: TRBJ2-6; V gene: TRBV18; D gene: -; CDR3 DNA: TGTGCCAGCTCCCTAGGGACAACTGGGGCCAACGTCCTGACTTTC; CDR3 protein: CASSLGTTGANVLTF
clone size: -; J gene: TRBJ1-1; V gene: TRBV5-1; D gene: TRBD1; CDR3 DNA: TGCGCCAGCAGCTTACGAGGGGACAGGGGAGAGAACACTGAAGCTTTCTTT; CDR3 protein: CASSLRGDRGENTEAFF
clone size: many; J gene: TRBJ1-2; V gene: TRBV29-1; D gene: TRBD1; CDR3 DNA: TGCAGCGTTGGGTTAAACAGGGGAATCGGCTACACCTTC; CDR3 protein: CSVGLNRGIGYTF
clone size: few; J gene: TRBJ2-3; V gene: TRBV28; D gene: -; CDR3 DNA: TGTGCCAGCAGTCCGGCGCCGGGCCCCACAGATACGCAGTATTTT; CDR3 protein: CASSPAPGPTDTQYF
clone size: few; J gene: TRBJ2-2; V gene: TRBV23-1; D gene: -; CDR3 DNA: TGCGCCAGCAGTTCTTTTGCAGGGGTAGGGACCGGGGAGCTGTTTTTT; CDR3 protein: CASSSFAGVGTGELFF
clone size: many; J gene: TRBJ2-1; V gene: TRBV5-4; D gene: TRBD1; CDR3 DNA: TGTGCCAGCAACATAACAGGGGGGAACAATGAGCAGTTCTTC; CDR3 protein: CASNITGGNNEQFF
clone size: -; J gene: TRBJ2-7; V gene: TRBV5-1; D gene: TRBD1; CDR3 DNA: TGCGCCAGCAGCTTCGGACAGGGGGGGTCCTACGAGCAGTACTTC; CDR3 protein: CASSFGQGGSYEQYF
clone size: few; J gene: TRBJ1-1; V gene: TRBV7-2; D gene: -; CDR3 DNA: TGTGCCAGCAGCCGGTACCGCGCGCCGAACACTGAAGCTTTCTTT; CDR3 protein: CASSRYRAPNTEAFF
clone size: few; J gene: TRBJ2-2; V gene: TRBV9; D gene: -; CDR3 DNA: TGTGCCAGCAGCGCCCAGGGAGGGGGGGCCACCGGGGAGCTGTTTTTT; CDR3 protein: CASSAQGGGATGELFF
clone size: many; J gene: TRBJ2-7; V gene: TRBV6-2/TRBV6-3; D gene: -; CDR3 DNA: TGTGCCAGCAGATCCGCCGGGTCTATCTACGAGCAGTACTTC; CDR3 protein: CASRSAGSIYEQYF
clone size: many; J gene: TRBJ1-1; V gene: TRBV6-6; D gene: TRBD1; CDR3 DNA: TGTGCCAGCAGAAACGGACAGGGTAATGGGAACACTGAAGCTTTCTTT; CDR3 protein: CASRNGQGNGNTEAFF
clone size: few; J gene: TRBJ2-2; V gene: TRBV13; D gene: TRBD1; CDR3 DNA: TGTGCCAGCAGCTTAGGGACAGGGGGCGCGAGCACCGGGGAGCTGTTTTTT; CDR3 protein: CASSLGTGGASTGELFF
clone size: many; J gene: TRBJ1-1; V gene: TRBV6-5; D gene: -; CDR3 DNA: TGTGCCAGCAGTTCGAGGTCTGAAGCTTTCTTT; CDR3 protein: CASSSRSEAFF
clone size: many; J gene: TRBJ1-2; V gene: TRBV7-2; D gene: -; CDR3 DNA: TGTGCCAGCAGCTTAGCGGGAGATAACTATGGCTACACCTTC; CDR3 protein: CASSLAGDNYGYTF
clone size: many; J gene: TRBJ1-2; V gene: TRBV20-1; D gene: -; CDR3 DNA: TGCAGCGGGCGTCAGGGGAGCGGCTACACCTTC; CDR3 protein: CSGRQGSGYTF
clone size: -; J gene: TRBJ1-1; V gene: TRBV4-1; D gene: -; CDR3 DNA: TGCGCCAGCAGCCAAGTTGTGAACACTGAAGCTTTCTTT; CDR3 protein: CASSQVVNTEAFF
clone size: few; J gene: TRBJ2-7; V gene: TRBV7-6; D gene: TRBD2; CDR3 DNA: TGTGCCAGCAGCTTACGGGCGGGGGGGACCTACGAGCAGTACTTC; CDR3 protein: CASSLRAGGTYEQYF
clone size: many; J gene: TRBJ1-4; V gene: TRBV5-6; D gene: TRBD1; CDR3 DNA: TGTGCCAGCAGCTTGGGACAGGGGGCGTCAACTAATGAAAAACTGTTTTTT; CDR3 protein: CASSLGQGASTNEKLFF
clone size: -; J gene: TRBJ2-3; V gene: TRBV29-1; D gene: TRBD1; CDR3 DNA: TGCAGCGTTGCCGGGACAGTGACAGATACGCAGTATTTT; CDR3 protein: CSVAGTVTDTQYF
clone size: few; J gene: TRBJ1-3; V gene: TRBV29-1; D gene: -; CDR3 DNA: TGCAGCGTCTGGGAGGGGGAGTCTGGAAACACCATATATTTT; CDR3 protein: CSVWEGESGNTIYF
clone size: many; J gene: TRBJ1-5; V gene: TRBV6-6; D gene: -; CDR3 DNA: TGTGCCAGCAGTTACGAGGGAAGTAGTCAGCCCCAGCATTTT; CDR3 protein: CASSYEGSSQPQHF
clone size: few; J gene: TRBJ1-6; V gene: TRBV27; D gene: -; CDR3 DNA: TGTGCCAGCAGTTTATATCGGCAGGGGAATAATTCACCCCTCCACTTT; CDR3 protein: CASSLYRQGNNSPLHF
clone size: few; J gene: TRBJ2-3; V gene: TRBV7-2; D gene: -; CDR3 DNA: TGTGCCAGCAGCCGACGGTTCACAGATACGCAGTATTTT; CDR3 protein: CASSRRFTDTQYF
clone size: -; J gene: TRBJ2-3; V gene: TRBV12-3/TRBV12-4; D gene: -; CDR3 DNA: TGTGCCAGCAGTTTCAACAGTGGGACAGATACGCAGTATTTT; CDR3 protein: CASSFNSGTDTQYF
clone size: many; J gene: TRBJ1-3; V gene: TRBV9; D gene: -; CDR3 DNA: TGTGCCAGCAGCGAGGGGGGTTCTGGAAACACCATATATTTT; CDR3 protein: CASSEGGSGNTIYF
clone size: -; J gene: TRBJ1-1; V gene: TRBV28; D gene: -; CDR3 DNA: TGTGCCAGCAGTCCCCGGACCCCGAACACTGAAGCTTTCTTT; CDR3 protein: CASSPRTPNTEAFF
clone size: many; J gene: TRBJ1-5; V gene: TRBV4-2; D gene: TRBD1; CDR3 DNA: TGTGCCAGCAGCCAAGAGAGAGGACAGGGGGGACAGCCCCAGCATTTT; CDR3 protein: CASSQERGQGGQPQHF